These T cell receptor beta chains were read from a single sample in a study of control samples from healthy donors and cancer patients. Only in-frame clones appear in the TCRdb table, and some are missing; sequencing was by immunoSEQ multiplex PCR. The sample has around 30,000 clones; 65% to 90% are singletons. The sample taken for sequencing was PBMCs. These receptors were collected from a woman aged 55-69 years with head and neck cancer. CDR3s include the opening cysteine and the closing phenylalanine or tryptophan. The D gene is left open where the match is weak. Rows may omit the clone size; those that give it use once, few, many or a size class.

j_call,v_call,clone_size,d_call,cdr3_nt,cdr3_aa
TRBJ2-7,TRBV6-4,once,TRBD1,TGTGCCAGCAGTGACTTTATAGAATGGGACAGGGAGTCCTACGAGCAGTACTTC,CASSDFIEWDRESYEQYF
TRBJ2-1,TRBV7-3,-,TRBD2,TGTGCCAGCAGCGAACTAGCGGGAGCCGAGCAGTTCTTC,CASSELAGAEQFF
TRBJ2-7,TRBV12-5,medium-sized,TRBD2,TGTGCTAGTGCTTTCCCTAGCGGGGGGGCGACCTACGAGCAGTACTTC,CASAFPSGGATYEQYF
TRBJ1-5,TRBV30,-,-,TGTGCCTGGGGAGGGTGGGGTACAGCCCAGCATTTT,CAWGGWGTAQHF
TRBJ1-1,TRBV5-4,-,-,TGTGCCAGCAGCCACGATCTGGGTGTAGGGATGAACACTGAAGCTTTCTTT,CASSHDLGVGMNTEAFF
TRBJ2-6,TRBV9,-,TRBD1,TGTGCCAGCAGCTCGGACAGGTCCTCTGGGGCCAACGTCCTGACTTTC,CASSSDRSSGANVLTF
TRBJ1-1,TRBV12-3/TRBV12-4,-,-,TGTGCCAGCAGTTTTCCCCGCTCTGAAGCTTTCTTT,CASSFPRSEAFF
TRBJ2-7,TRBV3-1/TRBV3-2,-,-,TGTGCCAGCAGCCTCTTACAGGGTGTAATCCTCGAGCAGTACTTC,CASSLLQGVILEQYF
TRBJ2-1,TRBV5-4,-,-,TGTGCCAGCAGCTCGGAAGGGGTCTTCTACAATGAGCAGTTCTTC,CASSSEGVFYNEQFF
TRBJ1-2,TRBV7-8,-,TRBD1,TGTGCCAGCAGCAGGGGGCTAAACCCCTATGGCTACACCTTC,CASSRGLNPYGYTF
TRBJ2-7,TRBV7-6,-,TRBD1,TGTGCCAGCAGCTCCAGGGACAGGGACGAGCAGTACTTC,CASSSRDRDEQYF
TRBJ2-1,TRBV19,-,-,TGTGCCAGTCAGTATCACGGGACCTCTAATGAGCAGTTCTTC,CASQYHGTSNEQFF
TRBJ1-5,TRBV18,-,-,TGTGCCAGCTCATTCGAGCGGGATGGCCACAAGCAGCCCCAGCATTTT,CASSFERDGHKQPQHF
TRBJ1-1,TRBV2,-,-,TGTGCCAGCAGTGATAACACTGAAGCTTTCTTT,CASSDNTEAFF
TRBJ2-1,TRBV7-6,few,-,TGTGCCAGCAGCTCTACATTACCGACGCCCAACAATGAGCAGTTCTTC,CASSSTLPTPNNEQFF
TRBJ1-6,TRBV19,-,TRBD1,TGTGCCAGCGTACAGGGGGCGCGAGGGACTTCACCCCTCCACTTT,CASVQGARGTSPLHF
TRBJ1-1,TRBV12-3/TRBV12-4,-,-,TGTGCCAGCAGTTTAATCACTGAAGCTTTCTTT,CASSLITEAFF
TRBJ2-3,TRBV13,few,-,TGTGCCAGCAGCTTAGATAGTACAGATACGCAGTATTTT,CASSLDSTDTQYF
TRBJ1-4,TRBV9,-,TRBD1,TGTGCCAGCAGCGGACAGGGGGAACCTAATGAAAAACTGTTTTTT,CASSGQGEPNEKLFF
TRBJ2-3,TRBV20-1,-,-,TGCAGTGCTAGAACTCAAGATACGCAGTATTTT,CSARTQDTQYF
TRBJ2-3,TRBV7-8,-,-,TGTGCCAGCAGCTTGTTAACAGATACGCAGTATTTT,CASSLLTDTQYF
TRBJ2-7,TRBV3-1/TRBV3-2,-,-,TGTGCCAGCAGCCAAGTAGACGGCCGTACCTACGAGCAGTACTTC,CASSQVDGRTYEQYF
TRBJ1-2,TRBV3-1/TRBV3-2,-,-,TGTGCCAGCAGCCAAGATCTCAGGGAGTACGGCTACACCTTC,CASSQDLREYGYTF
TRBJ1-1,TRBV12-3/TRBV12-4,-,-,TGTGCCAGCAGGCCGGGGCCGAACACTGAAGCTTTCTTT,CASRPGPNTEAFF
TRBJ1-5,TRBV27,once,-,TGTGCCAGCAGTTTAAACGGGGCCAATCAGCCCCAGCATTTT,CASSLNGANQPQHF
TRBJ2-1,TRBV7-9,-,TRBD2,TGTGCCAGCTCCCTGTCTAGCGGACACAATGAGCAGTTCTTC,CASSLSSGHNEQFF
TRBJ2-1,TRBV5-1,-,TRBD1,TGCGCCAGCAGCTCCAGGGGGCCTGATGAGCAGTTCTTC,CASSSRGPDEQFF
TRBJ2-7,TRBV3-1/TRBV3-2,-,-,TGTGCCAGCAGCCAAGTACCTCGGAAAACCTACGGGCAGTACTTC,CASSQVPRKTYGQYF
TRBJ1-6,TRBV7-3,-,-,TGTGCCAGCAGCCGCGGACCGCTCATTGATAATTCACCCCTCCACTTT,CASSRGPLIDNSPLHF
TRBJ2-1,TRBV6-1,-,-,TGTGCCAGCAGTGAAGCCCGGGGAACCTACAATGAGCAGTTCTTC,CASSEARGTYNEQFF
TRBJ1-4,TRBV3-1/TRBV3-2,-,-,TGTGCCAGCAGATCGGCTAATGAAAAACTGTTTTTT,CASRSANEKLFF
TRBJ1-4,TRBV5-1,-,TRBD1,TGCGCCAGCAGCCTCCGGGACAGAGAAAAACTGTTTTTT,CASSLRDREKLFF
TRBJ1-2,TRBV30,-,-,TGTGCCTGGACCCCCCTTGGGAGGAAAACGGGGTACTATGGCTACACCTTC,CAWTPLGRKTGYYGYTF
TRBJ2-3,TRBV29-1,-,-,TGCAGCGTTGAGCAAGCTATAGGCACAGATACGCAGTATTTT,CSVEQAIGTDTQYF
TRBJ1-5,TRBV6-2/TRBV6-3,-,TRBD1,TGTGCCAGCAGTACGCAGGACAGGGGGCTTGGGTATAGCAATCAGCCCCAGCATTTT,CASSTQDRGLGYSNQPQHF
TRBJ2-1,TRBV3-1/TRBV3-2,-,TRBD2,TGTGCCAGTAGAATAGCGGGGGGTACGTACAATGAGCAGTTCTTC,CASRIAGGTYNEQFF
TRBJ2-5,TRBV5-1,-,TRBD1,TGCGCCAGCAGGGCTGGACAGGGGAATAGGGAGACCCAGTACTTC,CASRAGQGNRETQYF
TRBJ2-1,TRBV7-9,-,-,TGTGCCAGCAACTTCCCGCCTGAGCAGTTCTTC,CASNFPPEQFF
TRBJ1-5,TRBV18,-,TRBD1,TGTGCCAGCTCACCGCAGGGGGCGGCTCAGCCCCAGCATTTT,CASSPQGAAQPQHF
TRBJ1-2,TRBV5-1,-,TRBD1,TGCGCCAGCAACCCCCCGGGACAGAACTATGGCTACACCTTC,CASNPPGQNYGYTF
TRBJ2-3,TRBV4-3,few,TRBD1,TGCGCCAGCAGCCTCCGGGACAGGTTCACAGATACGCAGTATTTT,CASSLRDRFTDTQYF
TRBJ1-1,TRBV6-5,-,TRBD1,TGTGCCAGCAGTACAGGGGTGAACACTGAAGCTTTCTTT,CASSTGVNTEAFF
TRBJ1-5,TRBV6-6,once,-,TGTGCCAGCACCCTGGACGGGAATCAGCCCCAGCATTTT,CASTLDGNQPQHF
TRBJ1-1,TRBV19,-,-,TGTGCCAGTAGTTGGTCAGGGTCCATGAACACTGAAGCTTTCTTT,CASSWSGSMNTEAFF
TRBJ1-6,TRBV19,-,-,TGTGCCAGTAGTTGGCGGGAGGCGTCACCCCTCCACTTT,CASSWREASPLHF
TRBJ1-1,TRBV5-1,-,-,TGCGCCAGCAGCTTCGGGGTCGAACACCTGAACACTGAAGCTTTCTTT,CASSFGVEHLNTEAFF
TRBJ1-5,TRBV7-9,-,-,TGTGCCAGCACTCATTCAAGCAATCAGCCCCAGCATTTT,CASTHSSNQPQHF
TRBJ1-1,TRBV19,few,-,TGTGCCAGTAGTATAGTGGCAGGGGCCACTGAAGCTTTCTTT,CASSIVAGATEAFF
TRBJ1-6,TRBV24-1,-,TRBD1,TGTGCCACCAGTGGATCCGGGACAGACAATTCACCCCTCCACTTT,CATSGSGTDNSPLHF
TRBJ1-2,TRBV4-1,once,-,TGCGCCAGCGGACCCAATTTCGGGGCAATCTATGGCTACACCTTC,CASGPNFGAIYGYTF
TRBJ2-1,TRBV5-6,-,TRBD2,TGTGCCAGCAGCCTGGCCCGCGGGAGTGACTCCTACAATGAGCAGTTCTTC,CASSLARGSDSYNEQFF
TRBJ2-7,TRBV10-3,-,-,TGTGCCATCAGTGAGTCTGGGAACGAGCAGTACTTC,CAISESGNEQYF
TRBJ2-5,TRBV10-3,few,-,TGTGCCATCAGTGGAAGTGTGGGGAGGGGGCCCTCTCAAGAGACCCAGTACTTC,CAISGSVGRGPSQETQYF
TRBJ1-1,TRBV30,-,-,TGTGCCTGGGGGAGTCAGGCAGTGAACACTGAAGCTTTCTTT,CAWGSQAVNTEAFF
TRBJ2-7,TRBV9,-,-,TGTGCCAGCAGCGTAGCGACTAGAGTAGGCGAGCAGTACTTC,CASSVATRVGEQYF
TRBJ2-1,TRBV10-2,-,TRBD2,TGCGCCAGCAGTGCTAGCGGGAGTGGCAATGAGCAGTTCTTC,CASSASGSGNEQFF
TRBJ1-1,TRBV27,-,-,TGTGCCAGCAGTTTAACGTGGGCCGGAGCCCCGAACACTGAAGCTTTCTTT,CASSLTWAGAPNTEAFF
TRBJ2-2,TRBV2,-,-,TGTGCCAGCAGTAAAGGGATTCTCGACCGGGAGCTGTTTTTT,CASSKGILDRELFF
TRBJ1-4,TRBV4-3,few,-,TGCGCCAGCAGCCAAGAAGGGGGAGGACTGTTTTTT,CASSQEGGGLFF
TRBJ1-1,TRBV29-1,-,-,TGCAGCGTTGAAGGTACAGGGCGGACTGAAGCTTTCTTT,CSVEGTGRTEAFF